This entry describes one T cell receptor (beta chain). This CDR3 has 12 amino acids. V shed 9 bases and J shed 0 bases, with 8 bases lying between them. CDR1 and CDR2 from the germline V gene are LNHNV and YYDKDF (reference sequence). The data belong to a study of blood T cell repertoires in COVID-19. About the research overall: Italy, Spain and the United States were the sources of the convalescent and acute COVID-19 samples. Sample material is recorded as cDNA or gDNA derived from T cells, B-cell-depleted T cells, or PBMCs.

Clones were read by immunoSEQ multiplex PCR, and TCRdb kept only the in-frame ones, dropping some. The repertoire consists of tens of thousands of clones, with around four fifths occurring once and the leading ten covering roughly 2%. This TCR derives from a woman aged 55 to 70 with acute or convalescent COVID-19. The chain recombines TRBV15 with TRBJ1-1; D is perhaps TRBD1 (6 bases). Sequences were obtained from peripheral blood. CDR3 DNA: TGTGCCACGCAGGGGATGAACACTGAAGCTTTCTTT. Protein: CATQGMNTEAFF. Based on the CDR3 plus reference TRBV15 and TRBJ1-1, the full variable domain is DAMVIQNPRYQVTQFGKPVTLSCSQTLNHNVMYWYQQKSSQAPKLLFHYYDKDFNNEADTPDNFQSRRPNTSFCFLDIRSPGLGDTAMYLCATQGMNTEAFFGQGTRLTVV.